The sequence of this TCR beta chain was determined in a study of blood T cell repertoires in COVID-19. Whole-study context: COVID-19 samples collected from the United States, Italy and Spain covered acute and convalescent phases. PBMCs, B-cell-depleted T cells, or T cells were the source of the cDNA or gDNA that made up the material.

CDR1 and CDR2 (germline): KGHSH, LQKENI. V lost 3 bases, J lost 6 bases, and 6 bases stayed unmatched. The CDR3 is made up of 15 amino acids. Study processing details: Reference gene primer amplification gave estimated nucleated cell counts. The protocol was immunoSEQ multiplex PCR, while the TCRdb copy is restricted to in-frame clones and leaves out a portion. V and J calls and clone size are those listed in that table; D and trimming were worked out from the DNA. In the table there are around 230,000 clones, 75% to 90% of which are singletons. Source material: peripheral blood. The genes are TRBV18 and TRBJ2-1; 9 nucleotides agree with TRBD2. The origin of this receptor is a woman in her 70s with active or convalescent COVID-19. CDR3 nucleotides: TGTGCCAGCTCACCGGGGGGGACTAGCCTCAATGAGCAGTTCTTC. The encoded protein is CASSPGGTSLNEQFF.